This TCR beta chain was documented in a study of T-cell memory formation after mild COVID-19 (dated by TCRdb to 2020 to 2022). For context, the study as a whole: TCR sequence clusters from the two donors were largely donor specific. Longitudinal TCRalpha and TCRbeta repertoire sequencing tracked T-cell clones expanding and contracting after mild COVID-19 in a couple of donors. The cohort comprised two young, previously healthy adult volunteers, one female and one male.

CDR1 and CDR2 are read off the germline V gene as SGDLS and YYNGEE. Including the terminal cysteine and phenylalanine, the CDR3 comprises 15 residues. Only CDR3 DNA remains: 45 bases, in frame from the first base. V is pared back by 4 bases and J by 2 bases, with 15 bases lying between the germline termini. Study-wide findings and limitations: Contracting CD4+ clones turned up mainly in the CM and EM memory subsets, whereas EMRA was where CD8+ clones were enriched. Balanced CD4/CD8 phenotypes were observed for clones contracting from day 15 to 85, whereas a bias towards CD4+ was observed for a second wave of clones expanding from day 15 to 37. Only a couple of mild cases were covered by the study, and larger cohorts that include severe cases with pre-infection samples were considered necessary. Some responding clones were detected in pre-infection memory, which suggested that pre-existing cross-reactive memory T cells had joined the SARS-CoV-2 response. The second-wave clones that peaked on day 37 were not confirmed to be SARS-CoV-2 specific.

PBMCs were isolated by Ficoll-Paque density gradient centrifugation. Notes on this clonotype: It lacks a known antigen. Nothing much larger sits one base from this clone, and base qualities are not available.

The run used an Illumina NovaSeq 6000. TCRalpha and TCRbeta cDNA libraries were built by 5'RACE with constant-segment primers, adding sample barcodes and unique molecular identifiers. Trizol reagent was used to extract RNA from every sample. Amplification of the libraries took two PCR steps, and the second step added a second sample barcode plus Illumina TruSeq adapters. Libraries were sequenced on an Illumina NovaSeq with 2 x 150 bp paired-end reads. As for the authors' bioinformatics: Reads were demultiplexed and collapsed into UMI-guided consensus sequences with migec v1.2.7. Using mixcr v2.1.11, the UMI consensuses were aligned to TRA and TRB V and J templates and assembled into clonotypes. Clonotypes were classified as expanded or contracted when called significant by both edgeR and NoisET, with noise models trained on biological replicates. edgeR calls used a false discovery rate-adjusted p below 0.01 and a log2 fold-change threshold of 1. As an exploratory analysis of dynamics, PCA with hierarchical clustering was applied to max-normalized trajectories of the 1000 most abundant clonotypes. Separately sequenced CD4+ and CD8+ repertoires were used to assign the CD4 or CD8 phenotype of responding clones. Through fastp at Q25 and MiXCR, TCRdb rebuilt clones from the public reads, retaining in-frame beta chains. Rows are combined by CDR3 protein, so each entry shows the most common genes and DNA. The V and J calls were determined by TCRdb, not by the authors. The sample table lists hundreds of thousands of distinct CDR3 sequences, over 15% of them with a count of one. The ten largest account for about 12% of the sample.

The sequence derives from an adult woman who had mild COVID-19 (a few samples of this study predate the infection). The sample titles of this study are shuffled in the database, so cell type and time point are left out; the donor was told from shared clones. Sequenced input: PBMCs or a T cell subset sorted from them (not recorded which). Recombination linked TRBV9 to TRBJ2-5; the D gene is possibly TRBD1, with 6 bases matching. At the DNA level, the sequence is TGTGCCAGCAGCCTTACAGGGATGAGACAAGAGACCCAGTACTTC. This translates into CASSLTGMRQETQYF.